The source of this T cell receptor beta chain is a study of control samples from healthy donors and cancer patients. Sequencing used immunoSEQ multiplex PCR; TCRdb keeps in-frame clones, though not all of them. The sample shows 140,000 to 150,000 clones, about 89% of them seen only once. Sequencing used blood. The clonotype was recovered from a man under 40 in good health.

The CDR3 here is CASSLGPGQGLDGYTF. The CDR3 DNA is TGTGCCAGCAGCTTGGGCCCCGGACAGGGTCTAGATGGCTACACCTTC. This chain connects TRBV5-4 to TRBJ1-2, with 8 bases matching TRBD1. The CDR3 covers 16 residues. CDR1 SGHNT and CDR2 YYREEE come from the germline V gene (reference sequence). Unmatched junction bases numbered 10, after V lost 0 bases and J lost 6 bases. Variable domain in full (rest from reference TRBV5-4 and TRBJ1-2): ETGVTQSPTHLIKTRGQQVTLRCSSQSGHNTVSWYQQALGQGPQFIFQYYREEENGRGNFPPRFSGLQFPNYSSELNVNALELDDSALYLCASSLGPGQGLDGYTFGSGTRLTVV.